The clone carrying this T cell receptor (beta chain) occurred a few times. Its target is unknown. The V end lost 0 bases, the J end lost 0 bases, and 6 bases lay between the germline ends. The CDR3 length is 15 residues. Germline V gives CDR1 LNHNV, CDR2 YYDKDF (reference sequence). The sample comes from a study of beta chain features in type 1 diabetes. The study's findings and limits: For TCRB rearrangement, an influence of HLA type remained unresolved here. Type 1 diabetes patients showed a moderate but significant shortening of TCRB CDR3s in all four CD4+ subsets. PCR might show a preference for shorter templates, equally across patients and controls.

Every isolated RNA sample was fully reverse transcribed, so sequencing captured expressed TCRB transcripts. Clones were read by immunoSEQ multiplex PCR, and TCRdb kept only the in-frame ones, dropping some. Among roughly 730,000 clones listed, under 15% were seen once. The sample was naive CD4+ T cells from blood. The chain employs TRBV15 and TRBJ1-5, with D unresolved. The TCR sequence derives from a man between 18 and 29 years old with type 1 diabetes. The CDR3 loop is CATSRERDSNQPQHF. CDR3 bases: TGTGCCACCAGCAGAGAGCGGGATAGCAATCAGCCCCAGCATTTT.